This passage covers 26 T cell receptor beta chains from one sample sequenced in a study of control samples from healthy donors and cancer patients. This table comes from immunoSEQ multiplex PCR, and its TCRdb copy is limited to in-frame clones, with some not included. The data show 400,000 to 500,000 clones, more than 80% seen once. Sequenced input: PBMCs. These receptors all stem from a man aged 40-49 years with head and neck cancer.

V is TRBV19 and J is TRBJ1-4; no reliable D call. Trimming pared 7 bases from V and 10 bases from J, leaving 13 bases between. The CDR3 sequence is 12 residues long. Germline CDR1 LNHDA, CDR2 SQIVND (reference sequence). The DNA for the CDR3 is TGTGCCAGTAATTTACCGGGAACAAAACTGTTTTTT. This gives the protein CASNLPGTKLFF.

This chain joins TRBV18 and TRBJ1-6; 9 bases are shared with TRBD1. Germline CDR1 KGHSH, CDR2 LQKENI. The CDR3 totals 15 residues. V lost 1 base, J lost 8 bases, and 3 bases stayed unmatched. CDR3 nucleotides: TGTGCCAGCTCACCACAGAGACAGGGGGATTCACCCCTCCACTTT. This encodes CASSPQRQGDSPLHF.

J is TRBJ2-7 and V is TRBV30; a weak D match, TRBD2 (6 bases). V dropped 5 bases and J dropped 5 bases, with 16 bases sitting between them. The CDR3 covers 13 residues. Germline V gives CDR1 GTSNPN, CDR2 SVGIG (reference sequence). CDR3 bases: TGTGCCTGGTCCCCGGGGACTTTAGACGAGCAGTACTTC. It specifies CAWSPGTLDEQYF.

The DNA of the CDR3 is TGTGCCAGCAGCTTAGATGGGGGCGCCTACGAGCAGTACTTC. This codes for CASSLDGGAYEQYF. The chain uses TRBV7-9 and TRBJ2-7; the D gene is possibly TRBD1 (6 bases). The CDR3 is made up of 14 amino acids. CDR1 SEHNR and CDR2 FQNEAQ come from the germline V gene (reference sequence). V was cut by 1 base and J by 2 bases, with 9 bases left in between.

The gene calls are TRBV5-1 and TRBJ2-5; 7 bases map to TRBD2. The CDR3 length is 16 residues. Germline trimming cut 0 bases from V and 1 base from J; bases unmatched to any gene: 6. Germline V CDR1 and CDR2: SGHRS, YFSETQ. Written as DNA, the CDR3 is TGCGCCAGCAGCTTGGGACTAGCAGATCTCCAAGAGACCCAGTACTTC. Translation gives CASSLGLADLQETQYF. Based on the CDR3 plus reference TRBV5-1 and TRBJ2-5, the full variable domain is KAGVTQTPRYLIKTRGQQVTLSCSPISGHRSVSWYQQTPGQGLQFLFEYFSETQRNKGNFPGRFSGRQFSNSRSEMNVSTLELGDSALYLCASSLGLADLQETQYFGPGTRLLVL.

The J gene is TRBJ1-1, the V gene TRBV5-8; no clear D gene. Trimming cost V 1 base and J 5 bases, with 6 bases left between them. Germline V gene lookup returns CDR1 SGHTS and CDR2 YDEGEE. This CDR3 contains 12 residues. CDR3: CASSLRGTEAFF. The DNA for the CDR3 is TGTGCCAGCAGCTTGCGGGGTACTGAAGCTTTCTTT.

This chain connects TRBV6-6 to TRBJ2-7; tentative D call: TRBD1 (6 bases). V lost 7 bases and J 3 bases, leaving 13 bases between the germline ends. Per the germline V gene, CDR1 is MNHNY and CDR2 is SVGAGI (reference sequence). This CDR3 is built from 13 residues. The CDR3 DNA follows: TGTGCCAGCAACGATGGACAGAGCTACGAGCAGTACTTC. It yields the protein CASNDGQSYEQYF.

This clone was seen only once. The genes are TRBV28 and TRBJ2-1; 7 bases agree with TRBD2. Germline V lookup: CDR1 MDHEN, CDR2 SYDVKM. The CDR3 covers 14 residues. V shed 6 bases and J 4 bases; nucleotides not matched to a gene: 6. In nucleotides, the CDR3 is TGTGCCAGCAGCTCTACTAGCGAATACAATGAGCAGTTCTTC. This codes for CASSSTSEYNEQFF.

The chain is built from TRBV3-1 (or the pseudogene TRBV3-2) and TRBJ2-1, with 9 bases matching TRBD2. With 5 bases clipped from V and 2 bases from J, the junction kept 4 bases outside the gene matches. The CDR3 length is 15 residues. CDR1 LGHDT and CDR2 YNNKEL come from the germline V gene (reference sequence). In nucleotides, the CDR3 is TGTGCCAGCAGCATTAGCGGGGGCCCCTACAATGAGCAGTTCTTC. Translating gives CASSISGGPYNEQFF.

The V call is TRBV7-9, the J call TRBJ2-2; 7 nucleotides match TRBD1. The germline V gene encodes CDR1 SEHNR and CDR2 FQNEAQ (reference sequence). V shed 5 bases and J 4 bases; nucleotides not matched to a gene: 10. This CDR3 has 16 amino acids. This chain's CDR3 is CASSPPTGYSTGELFF. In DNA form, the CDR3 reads TGTGCCAGCAGCCCTCCGACAGGGTATTCCACCGGGGAGCTGTTTTTT.

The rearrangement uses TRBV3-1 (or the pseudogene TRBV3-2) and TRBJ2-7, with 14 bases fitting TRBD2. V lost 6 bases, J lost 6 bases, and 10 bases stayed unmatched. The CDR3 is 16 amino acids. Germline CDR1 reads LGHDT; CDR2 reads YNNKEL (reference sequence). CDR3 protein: CASSLGLAGGGFEQYF. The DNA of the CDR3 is TGTGCCAGCAGTCTCGGACTAGCGGGAGGAGGGTTCGAGCAGTACTTC.

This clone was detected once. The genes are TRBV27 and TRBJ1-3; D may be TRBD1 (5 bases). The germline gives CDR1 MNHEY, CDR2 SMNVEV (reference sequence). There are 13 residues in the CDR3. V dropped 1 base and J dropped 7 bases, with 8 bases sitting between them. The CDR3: CASSLYPGNTIYF. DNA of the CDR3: TGTGCCAGCAGTTTATACCCAGGGAACACCATATATTTT.

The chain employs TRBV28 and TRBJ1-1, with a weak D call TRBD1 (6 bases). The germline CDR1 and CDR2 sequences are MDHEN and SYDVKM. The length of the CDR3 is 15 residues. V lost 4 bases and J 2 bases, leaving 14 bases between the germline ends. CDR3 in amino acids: CASSWAGDHNTEAFF. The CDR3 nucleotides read TGTGCCAGCAGTTGGGCAGGGGACCATAACACTGAAGCTTTCTTT.

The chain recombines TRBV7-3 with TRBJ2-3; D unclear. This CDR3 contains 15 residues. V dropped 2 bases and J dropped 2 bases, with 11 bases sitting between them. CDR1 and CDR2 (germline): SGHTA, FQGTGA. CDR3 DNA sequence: TGTGCCAGCAGCTTAGGTGGCAGTACCACAGATACGCAGTATTTT. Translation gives CASSLGGSTTDTQYF.

The CDR3 is CASSMATGTDGYTF. The CDR3 DNA is TGTGCCAGTAGTATGGCAACCGGGACGGATGGCTACACCTTC. The chain combines TRBV19 with TRBJ1-2; D possibly corresponds to TRBD1 (5 bases). V lost 3 bases, J lost 6 bases, and 14 bases lay in between. The length of the CDR3 is 14 residues. Looked up from germline, CDR1 is LNHDA and CDR2 is SQIVND (reference sequence).

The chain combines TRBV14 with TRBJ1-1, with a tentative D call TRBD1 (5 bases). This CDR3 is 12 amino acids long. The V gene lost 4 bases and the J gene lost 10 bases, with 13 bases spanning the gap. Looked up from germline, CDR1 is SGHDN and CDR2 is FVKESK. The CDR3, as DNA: TGTGCCAGCAGCCTGTCAGGGTATAGAGCTTTCTTT. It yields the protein CASSLSGYRAFF. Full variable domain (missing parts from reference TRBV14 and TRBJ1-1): EAGVTQFPSHSVIEKGQTVTLRCDPISGHDNLYWYRRVMGKEIKFLLHFVKESKQDESGMPNNRFLAERTGGTYSTLKVQPAELEDSGVYFCASSLSGYRAFFGQGTRLTVV.

CDR3 DNA sequence: TGTGCCAGCAGCAGGGGGACAGGTCCAGACACTGAAGCTTTCTTT. This sequence encodes CASSRGTGPDTEAFF. The gene calls are TRBV7-6 and TRBJ1-1, with 8 bases that match TRBD1. V lost 5 bases and J lost 3; bases outside the gene matches: 8. Germline lookup yields CDR1 SGHVS and CDR2 FNYEAQ. The length of the CDR3 is 15 residues.

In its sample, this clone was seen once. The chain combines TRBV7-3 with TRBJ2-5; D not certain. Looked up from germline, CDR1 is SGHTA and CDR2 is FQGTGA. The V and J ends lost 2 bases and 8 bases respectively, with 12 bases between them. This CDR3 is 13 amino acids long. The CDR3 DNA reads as TGTGCCAGCAGCTTACCACCCTTCGAAACCCAGTACTTC. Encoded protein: CASSLPPFETQYF. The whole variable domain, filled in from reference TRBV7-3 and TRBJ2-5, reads GAGVSQTPSNKVTEKGKYVELRCDPISGHTALYWYRQSLGQGPEFLIYFQGTGAADDSGLPNDRFFAVRPEGSVSTLKIQRTERGDSAVYLCASSLPPFETQYFGPGTRLLVL.

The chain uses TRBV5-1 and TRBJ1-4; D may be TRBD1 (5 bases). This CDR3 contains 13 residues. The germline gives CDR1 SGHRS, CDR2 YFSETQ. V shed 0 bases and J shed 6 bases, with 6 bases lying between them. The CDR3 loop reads CASSLVGDEKLFF. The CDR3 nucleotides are TGCGCCAGCAGCTTGGTAGGGGATGAAAAACTGTTTTTT. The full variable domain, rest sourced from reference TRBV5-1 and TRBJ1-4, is KAGVTQTPRYLIKTRGQQVTLSCSPISGHRSVSWYQQTPGQGLQFLFEYFSETQRNKGNFPGRFSGRQFSNSRSEMNVSTLELGDSALYLCASSLVGDEKLFFGSGTQLSVL.

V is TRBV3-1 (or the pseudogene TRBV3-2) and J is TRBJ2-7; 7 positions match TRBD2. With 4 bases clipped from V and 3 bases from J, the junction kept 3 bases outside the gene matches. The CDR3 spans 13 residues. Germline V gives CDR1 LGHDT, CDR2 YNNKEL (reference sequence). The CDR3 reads CASSPGEGYEQYF. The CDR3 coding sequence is TGTGCCAGCAGCCCCGGGGAGGGCTACGAGCAGTACTTC.

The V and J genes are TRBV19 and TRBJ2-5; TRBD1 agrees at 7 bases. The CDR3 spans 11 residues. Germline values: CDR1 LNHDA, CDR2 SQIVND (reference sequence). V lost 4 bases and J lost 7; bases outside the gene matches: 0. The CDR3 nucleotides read TGTGCCAGTAGTACAGGGGGGACCCAGTACTTC. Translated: CASSTGGTQYF.

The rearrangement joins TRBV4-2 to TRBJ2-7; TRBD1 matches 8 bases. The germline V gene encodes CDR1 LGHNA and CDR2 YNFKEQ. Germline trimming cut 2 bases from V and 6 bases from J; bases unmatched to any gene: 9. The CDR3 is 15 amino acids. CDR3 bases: TGTGCCAGCAGCCAAAGAGGCAGGGGGCGAATCGAGCAGTACTTC. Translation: CASSQRGRGRIEQYF.

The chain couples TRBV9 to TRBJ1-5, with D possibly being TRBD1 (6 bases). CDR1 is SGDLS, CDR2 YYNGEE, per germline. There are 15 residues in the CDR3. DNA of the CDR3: TGTGCTTCTGGGGAGGGGGTAATAAGCAATCAGCCCCAGCATTTT. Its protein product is CASGEGVISNQPQHF.

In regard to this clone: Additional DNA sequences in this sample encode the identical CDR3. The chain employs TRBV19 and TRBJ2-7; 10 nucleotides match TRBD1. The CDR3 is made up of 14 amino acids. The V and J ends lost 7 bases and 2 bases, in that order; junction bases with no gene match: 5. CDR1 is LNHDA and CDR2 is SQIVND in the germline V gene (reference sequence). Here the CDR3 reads CASTAGQGTYEQYF. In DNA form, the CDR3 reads TGTGCCAGTACCGCGGGACAGGGGACCTACGAGCAGTACTTC.

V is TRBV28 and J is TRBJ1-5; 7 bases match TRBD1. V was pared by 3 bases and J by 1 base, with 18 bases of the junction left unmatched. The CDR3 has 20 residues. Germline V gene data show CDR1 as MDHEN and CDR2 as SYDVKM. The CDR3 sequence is CASSFIGAVSGTESNQPQHF. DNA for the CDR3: TGTGCCAGCAGTTTTATTGGCGCCGTGTCCGGGACAGAAAGCAATCAGCCCCAGCATTTT.

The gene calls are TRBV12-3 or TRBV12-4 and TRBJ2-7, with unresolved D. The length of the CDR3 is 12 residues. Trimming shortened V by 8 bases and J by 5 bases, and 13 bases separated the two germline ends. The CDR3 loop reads CASGINSHEQYF. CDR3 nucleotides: TGTGCCAGCGGCATTAATAGCCACGAGCAGTACTTC.